This T cell receptor (beta chain) was sequenced for a study of blood T cell repertoires in COVID-19. TCRdb's copy holds only in-frame clones and misses some; the assay was immunoSEQ multiplex PCR. The sample has about 300,000 clones, roughly 86% seen once. This CDR3 has 15 residues. Trimming at V came to 6 bases and at J to 4 bases, leaving 11 bases not matched to a gene. CDR1 is MNHEY, CDR2 SVGAGI, per germline. This clone has a single count. Sequencing was carried out using peripheral blood. V is TRBV6-5 and J is TRBJ1-2; 7 positions match TRBD1. This clonotype originated in a man between 65 and 85 years old with acute or convalescent COVID-19. DNA for the CDR3: TGTGCCAGCAGGCAACCGGGACAGAGAGGCTATGGCTACACCTTC. Translated: CASRQPGQRGYGYTF.